Listed below are T cell receptor beta chains from one sample, sequenced in a study of cytomegalovirus exposure and HLA in healthy donors. Clones were sequenced by immunoSEQ multiplex PCR, and TCRdb holds only the in-frame ones, with some missing. The data hold 120,000 or so clones, with over 85% observed a single time. Material: PBMCs. These receptors all come from a woman aged 18 to 35 in good health and CMV-seronegative. The CDR3 runs from the conserved cysteine through the conserved F or W. D genes are given only for firm matches. Clone size is shown for a subset of rows, as once, few, many or a class of expanded clone.

clone_size: .
v_call: TRBV9
j_call: TRBJ2-3
d_call: TRBD2
cdr3_nt: TGTGCCAGCAGCGCACACTCTCTAGCGGGGGGCGCAGATACGCAGTATTTT
cdr3_aa: CASSAHSLAGGADTQYF

clone_size: .
v_call: TRBV7-2
j_call: TRBJ2-7
d_call: .
cdr3_nt: TGTGCCAGCAGCTTAGGAGATCAGGGGATATACGAGCAGTACTTC
cdr3_aa: CASSLGDQGIYEQYF

clone_size: .
v_call: TRBV6-5
j_call: TRBJ1-3
d_call: .
cdr3_nt: TGTGCCAGCAGTTACTCCAGGGGAAACACCATATATTTT
cdr3_aa: CASSYSRGNTIYF

clone_size: .
v_call: TRBV18
j_call: TRBJ2-3
d_call: TRBD2
cdr3_nt: TGTGCCAGCTCATATAGCGGGGGAGGCACAGATACGCAGTATTTT
cdr3_aa: CASSYSGGGTDTQYF

clone_size: .
v_call: TRBV25-1
j_call: TRBJ1-2
d_call: .
cdr3_nt: TGTGCCAGCAGTGAATCTTCGGGGAGCCCTAACTATGGCTACACCTTC
cdr3_aa: CASSESSGSPNYGYTF

clone_size: .
v_call: TRBV6-5
j_call: TRBJ2-5
d_call: TRBD2
cdr3_nt: TGTGCCACCGGGAGGTACGAGACCCAGTACTTC
cdr3_aa: CATGRYETQYF

clone_size: .
v_call: TRBV19
j_call: TRBJ2-1
d_call: TRBD2
cdr3_nt: TGTGCCAGTAGGGGACTAGCGGCGACTTACAATGAGCAGTTCTTC
cdr3_aa: CASRGLAATYNEQFF

clone_size: .
v_call: TRBV6-1
j_call: TRBJ1-2
d_call: .
cdr3_nt: TGTGCCAGCAGTCCAGGGGAATGGTATGGCTACACCTTC
cdr3_aa: CASSPGEWYGYTF

clone_size: .
v_call: TRBV7-8
j_call: TRBJ2-7
d_call: .
cdr3_nt: TGTGCCAGCAGCTTCGACAGGTTTCCCTACGAGCAGTACTTC
cdr3_aa: CASSFDRFPYEQYF

clone_size: .
v_call: TRBV4-3
j_call: TRBJ2-1
d_call: TRBD2
cdr3_nt: TGCGCCAGCAGCCAAAAGCCCGACGCGGGGGGTGGCTACAATGAGCAGTTCTTC
cdr3_aa: CASSQKPDAGGGYNEQFF

clone_size: .
v_call: TRBV15
j_call: TRBJ2-7
d_call: .
cdr3_nt: TGTGCCACCAGCGGCAAGAGCAGGGTCTACGAGCAGTACTTC
cdr3_aa: CATSGKSRVYEQYF

clone_size: .
v_call: TRBV9
j_call: TRBJ2-1
d_call: .
cdr3_nt: TGTGCCAGCAGCGTAGCCCCCCCTAGCTGGGGCTACAATGAGCAGTTCTTC
cdr3_aa: CASSVAPPSWGYNEQFF

clone_size: .
v_call: TRBV4-3
j_call: TRBJ2-5
d_call: TRBD2
cdr3_nt: TGCGCCAGCAGCCAAGATCTGACTAGCGGGGAGACCCAGTACTTC
cdr3_aa: CASSQDLTSGETQYF

clone_size: .
v_call: TRBV6-5
j_call: TRBJ2-3
d_call: TRBD2
cdr3_nt: TGTGCCAGCAGTTCAGCGGGAGTCGGGACAGATACGCAGTATTTT
cdr3_aa: CASSSAGVGTDTQYF

clone_size: .
v_call: TRBV9
j_call: TRBJ1-2
d_call: TRBD1
cdr3_nt: TGTGCCAGCAGCGCTTTAGACAGGGATCAGTATGGCTACACCTTC
cdr3_aa: CASSALDRDQYGYTF

clone_size: .
v_call: TRBV25-1
j_call: TRBJ2-2
d_call: TRBD1
cdr3_nt: TGTGCCAGCAGTGAACTGGGACAGACGAACACCGGGGAGCTGTTTTTT
cdr3_aa: CASSELGQTNTGELFF

clone_size: .
v_call: TRBV6-1
j_call: TRBJ2-5
d_call: TRBD1
cdr3_nt: TGTGCCAGCAGTGTAAACCCCGACAGGGGCCGGGAGACCCAGTACTTC
cdr3_aa: CASSVNPDRGRETQYF

clone_size: .
v_call: TRBV5-8
j_call: TRBJ2-5
d_call: TRBD2
cdr3_nt: TGTGCCAGCAGCGCGGGACTAGCGTGGGTGAAGACCCAGTACTTC
cdr3_aa: CASSAGLAWVKTQYF

clone_size: .
v_call: TRBV28
j_call: TRBJ2-1
d_call: TRBD2
cdr3_nt: TGTGCCAGCAGTACCTACTCCGGACTAGATTTGGTTGAGCAGTTCTTC
cdr3_aa: CASSTYSGLDLVEQFF

clone_size: .
v_call: TRBV11-3
j_call: TRBJ2-5
d_call: .
cdr3_nt: TGTGCCAGCAGCCTCGCCTATACCAAGTACCAAGAGACCCAGTACTTC
cdr3_aa: CASSLAYTKYQETQYF

clone_size: .
v_call: TRBV28
j_call: TRBJ2-7
d_call: TRBD2
cdr3_nt: TGTGCCAGCAGGCGACTAGCGGGGGGCTCCTACGAGCAGTACTTC
cdr3_aa: CASRRLAGGSYEQYF

clone_size: .
v_call: TRBV28
j_call: TRBJ1-1
d_call: .
cdr3_nt: TGTGCCAGCAGCGACAGCACTGAAGCTTTCTTT
cdr3_aa: CASSDSTEAFF

clone_size: .
v_call: TRBV7-9
j_call: TRBJ2-7
d_call: TRBD1
cdr3_nt: TGTGCCTGCGGACAGGACTCCTACGAGCAGTACTTC
cdr3_aa: CACGQDSYEQYF

clone_size: .
v_call: TRBV5-4
j_call: TRBJ2-7
d_call: .
cdr3_nt: TGTGCCAGCAGCGTAGGGGGGGCGACCCTCTACGAGCAGTACTTC
cdr3_aa: CASSVGGATLYEQYF

clone_size: .
v_call: TRBV14
j_call: TRBJ2-2
d_call: .
cdr3_nt: TGTGCCAGCAGCCAAAAACTAACTGACACCGGGGAGCTGTTTTTT
cdr3_aa: CASSQKLTDTGELFF

clone_size: .
v_call: TRBV11-2
j_call: TRBJ2-7
d_call: TRBD1
cdr3_nt: TGTGCCAGCAGCCATAATACGACAGGGGGCTTATACGAGCAGTACTTC
cdr3_aa: CASSHNTTGGLYEQYF

clone_size: .
v_call: TRBV14
j_call: TRBJ2-2
d_call: .
cdr3_nt: TGTGCCAGCAGCCAAGATACCAGGGTGGGGGCAGCCACCGGGGAGCTGTTTTTT
cdr3_aa: CASSQDTRVGAATGELFF

clone_size: .
v_call: TRBV6-6
j_call: TRBJ2-5
d_call: TRBD1
cdr3_nt: TGTGCCAGCAGCGCCGCTGACAGGGCGGTGGGGGAGACCCAGTACTTC
cdr3_aa: CASSAADRAVGETQYF

clone_size: .
v_call: TRBV7-9
j_call: TRBJ1-4
d_call: .
cdr3_nt: TGTGCCAGCAGCTTATTCGGGGGTGGAGGTGAAAAACTGTTTTTT
cdr3_aa: CASSLFGGGGEKLFF

clone_size: .
v_call: TRBV28
j_call: TRBJ2-7
d_call: .
cdr3_nt: TGTGCCAGCAGCCCCCGGTTGAGGTCTATGGACGAGCAGTACTTC
cdr3_aa: CASSPRLRSMDEQYF

clone_size: once
v_call: TRBV5-1
j_call: TRBJ2-5
d_call: TRBD2
cdr3_nt: TGCGCCAGCAGCTTTCTCGGACTAGCGGGAGTCGGAGAGACCCAGTACTTC
cdr3_aa: CASSFLGLAGVGETQYF

clone_size: .
v_call: TRBV28
j_call: TRBJ1-3
d_call: TRBD1
cdr3_nt: TGTGCCAGCAGTCCTGCCCCGGGACAGTTCTCTGGAAACACCATATATTTT
cdr3_aa: CASSPAPGQFSGNTIYF

clone_size: .
v_call: TRBV5-6
j_call: TRBJ1-2
d_call: .
cdr3_nt: TGTGCCAGCAGCTCATACTATGGCTACACCTTC
cdr3_aa: CASSSYYGYTF

clone_size: .
v_call: TRBV28
j_call: TRBJ1-2
d_call: .
cdr3_nt: TGTGCCAGCAGTTCCTTAATTGGAGGGGATGGCTACACCTTC
cdr3_aa: CASSSLIGGDGYTF

clone_size: .
v_call: TRBV4-1
j_call: TRBJ2-3
d_call: TRBD2
cdr3_nt: TGCGCCAGCAGCCAAGATGGCGGGGGAACAGATACGCAGTATTTT
cdr3_aa: CASSQDGGGTDTQYF

clone_size: .
v_call: TRBV5-6
j_call: TRBJ2-6
d_call: .
cdr3_nt: TGTGCCAGCAGCTTTACATCTGGGGCCAACGTCCTGACTTTC
cdr3_aa: CASSFTSGANVLTF

clone_size: .
v_call: TRBV28
j_call: TRBJ2-7
d_call: .
cdr3_nt: TGTGCCAGCAGTTGGGGGGACGGTCACTACGAGCAGTACTTC
cdr3_aa: CASSWGDGHYEQYF

clone_size: .
v_call: TRBV27
j_call: TRBJ1-1
d_call: TRBD1
cdr3_nt: TGTGCCAGCAGTTTTACGTCCTTGGGACAGGTCGAAGCTTTCTTT
cdr3_aa: CASSFTSLGQVEAFF

clone_size: .
v_call: TRBV7-3
j_call: TRBJ2-7
d_call: TRBD2
cdr3_nt: TGTGCCAGCAGCCGGACAGCGGGAGAGTTCTACGAGCAGTACTTC
cdr3_aa: CASSRTAGEFYEQYF

clone_size: .
v_call: TRBV7-6
j_call: TRBJ2-1
d_call: TRBD2
cdr3_nt: TGTGCCAGCAGCCGGACTAGCGGGGGGTACAATGAGCAGTTCTTC
cdr3_aa: CASSRTSGGYNEQFF

clone_size: few
v_call: TRBV5-1
j_call: TRBJ1-1
d_call: .
cdr3_nt: TGCGCCAGCAGCTCCCCAGGGCGACCTGAAGCTTTCTTT
cdr3_aa: CASSSPGRPEAFF

clone_size: .
v_call: TRBV5-8
j_call: TRBJ2-2
d_call: TRBD1
cdr3_nt: TGTGCCAGCAGCCCGAGGACAGGGGGCGCAAACACCGGGGAGCTGTTTTTT
cdr3_aa: CASSPRTGGANTGELFF

clone_size: .
v_call: TRBV5-1
j_call: TRBJ2-2
d_call: .
cdr3_nt: TGCGCCAGCAGCTTGGCGGCGGGGCCCGGGGAGCTGTTTTTT
cdr3_aa: CASSLAAGPGELFF

clone_size: .
v_call: TRBV2
j_call: TRBJ1-2
d_call: .
cdr3_nt: TGTGCCAGCAGTGAAGTAGACTATGGCTACACCTTC
cdr3_aa: CASSEVDYGYTF

clone_size: .
v_call: TRBV5-6
j_call: TRBJ2-3
d_call: .
cdr3_nt: TGTGCCAGCATCCTCCTCGGGTTTACGGGAGTCACAGATACGCAGTATTTT
cdr3_aa: CASILLGFTGVTDTQYF

clone_size: .
v_call: TRBV27
j_call: TRBJ2-3
d_call: .
cdr3_nt: TGTGCCAGCAGTCGTCCGTACACAGATACGCAGTATTTT
cdr3_aa: CASSRPYTDTQYF

clone_size: .
v_call: TRBV18
j_call: TRBJ1-2
d_call: .
cdr3_nt: TGTGCCAGCTCACCAACAGGTCCGGATAGCTACACCTTC
cdr3_aa: CASSPTGPDSYTF

clone_size: .
v_call: TRBV27
j_call: TRBJ2-2
d_call: .
cdr3_nt: TGTGCCAGCAGTTTCAGTACCGGGGAGCTGTTTTTT
cdr3_aa: CASSFSTGELFF

clone_size: .
v_call: TRBV11-2
j_call: TRBJ2-1
d_call: .
cdr3_nt: TGTGCCAGCAGCCACAACTACAATGAGCAGTTCTTC
cdr3_aa: CASSHNYNEQFF

clone_size: .
v_call: TRBV19
j_call: TRBJ2-3
d_call: TRBD2
cdr3_nt: TGTGCCAGTAGTATAGTGCTTCTAGCGGGAGGGTCAGATACGCAGTATTTT
cdr3_aa: CASSIVLLAGGSDTQYF

clone_size: .
v_call: TRBV30
j_call: TRBJ1-3
d_call: TRBD1
cdr3_nt: TGTGCCTGGAGCTCCGACAGGGCTGGAAACACCATATATTTT
cdr3_aa: CAWSSDRAGNTIYF

clone_size: .
v_call: TRBV6-5
j_call: TRBJ1-2
d_call: .
cdr3_nt: TGTGCCAGCAGTCAGGGGCCGGCTAGAACCTTC
cdr3_aa: CASSQGPARTF

clone_size: .
v_call: TRBV7-9
j_call: TRBJ2-6
d_call: TRBD1
cdr3_nt: TGTGCCAGCAGCCTAGGACAGGGCCCCTCTGGGGCCAACGTCCTGACTTTC
cdr3_aa: CASSLGQGPSGANVLTF